This T cell receptor (beta chain) emerged from a study of blood T cell repertoires in COVID-19. Turning to the study itself: Material from acute and convalescent COVID-19 was sourced from the United States, Italy and Spain. T cells, B-cell-depleted T cells, or PBMCs provided the cDNA or gDNA that served as material.

This CDR3 comprises 12 residues. Germline CDR1 and CDR2: LNHDA and SQIVND (reference sequence). V was pared by 2 bases and J by 5 bases, with 4 bases between. Seattle's enrolled individuals joined amid active infection and were then monitored longitudinally. Per the original methods: Estimation of nucleated cell counts was performed using reference gene primer amplification. The table came from immunoSEQ multiplex PCR; TCRdb's copy has only in-frame clones and leaves some out. V and J calls and clone size are as listed in that table; D and trimming were resolved from the DNA. The sample holds fewer than 50,000 clones, around 90% seen once. As for this clone: This sample includes further DNA sequences coding for the same CDR3.

J is TRBJ1-5 and V is TRBV19; D not resolved. The sequence was obtained from a middle-aged man with COVID-19, enrolled during active disease. Sequencing was done on a sample of peripheral blood. CDR3 nucleotides: TGTGCCAGTAGTATATTAGATCAGCCCCAGCATTTT. Translated: CASSILDQPQHF.